This T cell receptor beta chain was recovered during a study of blood T cell repertoires in COVID-19. On the study more broadly: Italy, Spain and the United States were the sources of the convalescent and acute COVID-19 samples. T cells, B-cell-depleted T cells, or PBMCs provided the cDNA or gDNA that served as material.

Under the authors' procedure: Estimated nucleated cell counts came from reference gene primer amplification. Here immunoSEQ multiplex PCR was the method, and the copy in TCRdb shows in-frame clones only, minus some. The V and J calls and the clone size are those of that table, but D and trimming were determined from the DNA. This table has about 190,000 clones, around 90% appearing once. The sequence was obtained from a man aged 45-60 years with acute or convalescent COVID-19. What was sequenced was peripheral blood.

The CDR3 sequence: CAISARGIDYGYTF. CDR3 nucleotide sequence: TGTGCCATCAGTGCTAGGGGGATCGACTATGGCTACACCTTC. The genes are TRBV10-3 and TRBJ1-2, with D perhaps matching TRBD1 (6 bases). The germline gives CDR1 ENHRY, CDR2 SYGVKD. The CDR3 runs 14 residues. V was shortened by 4 bases and J by 3 bases, with 12 bases between the two germline ends.